The 4 T cell receptor beta chains presented below share a single source sample, sequenced in a study of blood T cell repertoires in COVID-19. Only in-frame clones appear in the TCRdb table, and some are missing; sequencing was by immunoSEQ multiplex PCR. The sample carries fewer than 150,000 clones, roughly 71% recorded once. Source material: peripheral blood. The receptors shown here come from an older man with acute or convalescent COVID-19.

This chain connects TRBV10-3 to TRBJ1-6; 7 bases agree with TRBD1. The CDR3 runs 14 residues. CDR1 and CDR2 from the germline V gene are ENHRY and SYGVKD. Trimming took 8 bases from V and 8 from J; bases not matched to a gene: 9. The CDR3 DNA is TGTGCCATCGGCGCTTGGCAGGGGGATTCACCCCTCCACTTT. The encoded protein is CAIGAWQGDSPLHF.

This chain joins TRBV7-2 and TRBJ1-6, with 8 bases lining up with TRBD1. V shed 5 bases, J shed 7 bases, and the junction held 10 bases outside the gene matches. The CDR3 loop spans 16 amino acids. Germline-derived CDR1 and CDR2 are SGHTA and FQGNSA. The CDR3 DNA reads TGTGCCAGCAGCATAAGACAGACAGGGGCCAATTCACCCCTCCACTTT. Protein: CASSIRQTGANSPLHF. Full variable domain (remainder filled in from reference TRBV7-2 and TRBJ1-6): GAGVSQSPSNKVTEKGKDVELRCDPISGHTALYWYRQSLGQGLEFLIYFQGNSAPDKSGLPSDRFSAERTGGSVSTLTIQRTQQEDSAVYLCASSIRQTGANSPLHFGNGTRLTVT.

This chain links TRBV4-3 with TRBJ2-5; the D is unclear. Trimming pared 1 base from V and 2 bases from J, leaving 11 bases between. The CDR3 runs to 15 residues. Germline-derived CDR1 and CDR2 are LGHNA and YSLEER. The CDR3 spells CASSQVWAGQETQYF. CDR3 DNA: TGCGCCAGCAGCCAAGTTTGGGCAGGACAAGAGACCCAGTACTTC.

V gene TRBV5-1 combines with J gene TRBJ2-3, with no clear D. The germline gives CDR1 SGHRS, CDR2 YFSETQ. This CDR3 spans 14 amino acids. V lost 3 bases, J lost 2 bases, and 10 bases lay in between. The CDR3 spells CASSSLGYTDTQYF. The CDR3 coding sequence is TGCGCCAGCAGCTCGCTAGGATACACAGATACGCAGTATTTT.